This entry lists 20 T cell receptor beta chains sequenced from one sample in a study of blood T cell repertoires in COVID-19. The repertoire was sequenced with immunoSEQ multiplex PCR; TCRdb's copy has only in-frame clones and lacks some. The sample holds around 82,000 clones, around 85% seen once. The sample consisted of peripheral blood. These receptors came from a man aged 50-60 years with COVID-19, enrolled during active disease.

CDR3 sequence: CASSEGADYGYTF. For the CDR3, the DNA is TGTGCCAGCAGCGAGGGGGCGGACTATGGCTACACCTTC. This sequence joins TRBV9 and TRBJ1-2; 7 bases fit TRBD1. CDR3 size: 13 residues. Germline trimming cut 3 bases from V and 3 bases from J; bases unmatched to any gene: 2. Germline lookup yields CDR1 SGDLS and CDR2 YYNGEE.

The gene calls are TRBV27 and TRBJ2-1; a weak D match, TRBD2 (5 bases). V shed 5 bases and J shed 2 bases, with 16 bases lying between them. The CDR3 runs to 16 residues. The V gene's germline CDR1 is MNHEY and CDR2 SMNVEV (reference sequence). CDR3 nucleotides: TGTGCCAGCAGTCAACCCAAGCTGCGGGCCTACAATGAGCAGTTCTTC. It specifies CASSQPKLRAYNEQFF.

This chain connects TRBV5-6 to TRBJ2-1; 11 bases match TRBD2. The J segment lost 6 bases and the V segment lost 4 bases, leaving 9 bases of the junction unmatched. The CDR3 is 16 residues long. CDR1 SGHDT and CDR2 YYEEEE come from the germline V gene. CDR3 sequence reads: CASSPTGLAVTNEQFF. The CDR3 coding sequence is TGTGCCAGCAGCCCGACGGGACTAGCGGTCACCAATGAGCAGTTCTTC.

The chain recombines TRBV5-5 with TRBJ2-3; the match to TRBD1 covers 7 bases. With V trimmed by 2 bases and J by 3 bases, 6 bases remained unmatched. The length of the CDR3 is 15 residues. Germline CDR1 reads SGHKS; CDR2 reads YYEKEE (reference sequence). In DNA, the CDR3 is TGTGCCAGCAGCTTAAATACAGGGGCTACAGATACGCAGTATTTT. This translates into CASSLNTGATDTQYF.

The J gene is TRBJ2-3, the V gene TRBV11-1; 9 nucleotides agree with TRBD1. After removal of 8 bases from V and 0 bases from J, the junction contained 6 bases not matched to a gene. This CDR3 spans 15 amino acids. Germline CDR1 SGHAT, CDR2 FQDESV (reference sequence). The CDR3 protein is CASGWTGASTDTQYF. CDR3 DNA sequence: TGTGCCAGCGGGTGGACAGGGGCGAGCACAGATACGCAGTATTTT. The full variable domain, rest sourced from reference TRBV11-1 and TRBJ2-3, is EAEVAQSPRYKITEKSQAVAFWCDPISGHATLYWYRQILGQGPELLVQFQDESVVDDSQLPKDRFSAERLKGVDSTLKIQPAELGDSAMYLCASGWTGASTDTQYFGPGTRLTVL.

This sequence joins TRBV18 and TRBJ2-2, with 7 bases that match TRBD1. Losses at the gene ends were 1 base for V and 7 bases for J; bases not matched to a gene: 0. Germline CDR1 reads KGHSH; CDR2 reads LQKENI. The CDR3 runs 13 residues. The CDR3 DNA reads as TGTGCCAGCTCACCACGGGACAGCGGGGAGCTGTTTTTT. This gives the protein CASSPRDSGELFF.

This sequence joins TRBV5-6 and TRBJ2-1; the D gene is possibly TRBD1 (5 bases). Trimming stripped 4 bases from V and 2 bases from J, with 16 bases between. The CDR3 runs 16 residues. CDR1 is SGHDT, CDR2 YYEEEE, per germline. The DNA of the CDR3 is TGTGCCAGCAGCCCCAAGGGGCGCAACCCCTACAATGAGCAGTTCTTC. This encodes CASSPKGRNPYNEQFF. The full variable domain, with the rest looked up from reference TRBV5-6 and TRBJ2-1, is DAGVTQSPTHLIKTRGQQVTLRCSPKSGHDTVSWYQQALGQGPQFIFQYYEEEERQRGNFPDRFSGHQFPNYSSELNVNALLLGDSALYLCASSPKGRNPYNEQFFGPGTRLTVL.

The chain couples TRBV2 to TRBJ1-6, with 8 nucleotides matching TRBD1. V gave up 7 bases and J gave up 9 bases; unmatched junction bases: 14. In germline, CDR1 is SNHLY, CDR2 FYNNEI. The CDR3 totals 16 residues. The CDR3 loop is CASTRQGSNVGSPLHF. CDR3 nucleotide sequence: TGTGCCAGCACCAGACAGGGGTCTAACGTGGGTTCACCCCTCCACTTT.

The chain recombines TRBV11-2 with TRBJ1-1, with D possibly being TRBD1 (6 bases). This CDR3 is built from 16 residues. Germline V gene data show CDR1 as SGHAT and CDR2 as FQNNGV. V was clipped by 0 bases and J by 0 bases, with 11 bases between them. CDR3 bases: TGTGCCAGCAGCTTAGAATGGGGACACTTGAACACTGAAGCTTTCTTT. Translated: CASSLEWGHLNTEAFF.

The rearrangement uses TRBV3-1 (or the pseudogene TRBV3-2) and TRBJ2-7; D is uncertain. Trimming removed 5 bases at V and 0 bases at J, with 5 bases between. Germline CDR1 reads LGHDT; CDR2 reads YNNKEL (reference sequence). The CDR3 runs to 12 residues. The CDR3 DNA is TGTGCCAGCAGCTCGAGCTCCTACGAGCAGTACTTC. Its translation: CASSSSSYEQYF.

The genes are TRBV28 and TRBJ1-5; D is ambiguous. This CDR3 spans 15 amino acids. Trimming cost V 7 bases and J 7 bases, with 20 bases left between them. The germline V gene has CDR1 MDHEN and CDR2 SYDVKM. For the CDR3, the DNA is TGTGCCAGCATCCCGAGTCCCCGACTGAGGCAGCCCCAGCATTTT. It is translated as CASIPSPRLRQPQHF. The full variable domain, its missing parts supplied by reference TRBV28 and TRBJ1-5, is DVKVTQSSRYLVKRTGEKVFLECVQDMDHENMFWYRQDPGLGLRLIYFSYDVKMKEKGDIPEGYSVSREKKERFSLILESASTNQTSMYLCASIPSPRLRQPQHFGDGTRLSIL.

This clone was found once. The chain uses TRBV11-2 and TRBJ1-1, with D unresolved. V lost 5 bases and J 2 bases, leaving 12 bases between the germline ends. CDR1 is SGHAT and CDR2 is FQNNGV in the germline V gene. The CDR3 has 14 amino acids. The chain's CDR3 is CASSTNRGNTEAFF. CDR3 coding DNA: TGTGCCAGCAGCACCAACCGGGGTAACACTGAAGCTTTCTTT. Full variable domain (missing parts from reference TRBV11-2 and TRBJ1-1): EAGVAQSPRYKIIEKRQSVAFWCNPISGHATLYWYQQILGQGPKLLIQFQNNGVVDDSQLPKDRFSAERLKGVDSTLKIQPAKLEDSAVYLCASSTNRGNTEAFFGQGTRLTVV.

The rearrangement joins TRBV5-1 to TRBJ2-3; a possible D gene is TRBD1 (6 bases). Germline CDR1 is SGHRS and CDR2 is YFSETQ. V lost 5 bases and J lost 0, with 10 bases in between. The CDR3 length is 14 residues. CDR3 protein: CASSGTKSTDTQYF. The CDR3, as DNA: TGCGCCAGCAGTGGGACAAAAAGCACAGATACGCAGTATTTT. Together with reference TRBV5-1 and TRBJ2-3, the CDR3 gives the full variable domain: KAGVTQTPRYLIKTRGQQVTLSCSPISGHRSVSWYQQTPGQGLQFLFEYFSETQRNKGNFPGRFSGRQFSNSRSEMNVSTLELGDSALYLCASSGTKSTDTQYFGPGTRLTVL.

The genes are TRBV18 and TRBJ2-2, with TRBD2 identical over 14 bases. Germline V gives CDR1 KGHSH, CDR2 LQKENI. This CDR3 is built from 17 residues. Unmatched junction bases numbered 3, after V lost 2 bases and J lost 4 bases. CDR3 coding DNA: TGTGCCAGCTCACCAAGGGGGACTAGCGGGAGCACCGGGGAGCTGTTTTTT. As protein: CASSPRGTSGSTGELFF.

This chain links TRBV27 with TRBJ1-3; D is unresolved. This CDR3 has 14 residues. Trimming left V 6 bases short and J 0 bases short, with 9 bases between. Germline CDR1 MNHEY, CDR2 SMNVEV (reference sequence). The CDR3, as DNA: TGTGCCAGCAGAGGAGTCACCTCTGGAAACACCATATATTTT. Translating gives CASRGVTSGNTIYF.

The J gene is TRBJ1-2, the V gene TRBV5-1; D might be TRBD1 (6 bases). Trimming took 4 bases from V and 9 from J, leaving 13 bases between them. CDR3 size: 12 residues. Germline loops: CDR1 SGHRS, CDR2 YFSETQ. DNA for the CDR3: TGCGCCAGCAGCGGGACACAGACAAGCTACACCTTC. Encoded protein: CASSGTQTSYTF.

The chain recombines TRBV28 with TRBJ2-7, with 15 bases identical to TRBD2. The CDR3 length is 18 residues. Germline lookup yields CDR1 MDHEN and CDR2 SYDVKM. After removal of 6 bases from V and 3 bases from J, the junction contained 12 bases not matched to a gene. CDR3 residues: CASSGRRTSGRESYEQYF. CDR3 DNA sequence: TGTGCCAGCAGCGGGAGGAGGACTAGCGGGAGGGAAAGCTACGAGCAGTACTTC.

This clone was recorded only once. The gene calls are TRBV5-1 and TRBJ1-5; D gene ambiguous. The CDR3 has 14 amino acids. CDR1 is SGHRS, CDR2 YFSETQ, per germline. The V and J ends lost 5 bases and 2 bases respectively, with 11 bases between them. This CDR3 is CASSSGSGNQPQHF. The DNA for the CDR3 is TGCGCCAGCAGTTCGGGGAGTGGCAATCAGCCCCAGCATTTT. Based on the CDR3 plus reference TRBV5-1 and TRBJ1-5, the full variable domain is KAGVTQTPRYLIKTRGQQVTLSCSPISGHRSVSWYQQTPGQGLQFLFEYFSETQRNKGNFPGRFSGRQFSNSRSEMNVSTLELGDSALYLCASSSGSGNQPQHFGDGTRLSIL.

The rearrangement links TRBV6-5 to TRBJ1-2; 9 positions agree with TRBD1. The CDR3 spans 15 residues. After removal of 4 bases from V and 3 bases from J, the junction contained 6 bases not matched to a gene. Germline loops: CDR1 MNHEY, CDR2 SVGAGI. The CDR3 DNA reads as TGTGCCAGCAGTTCCCCGGACAGGGGACACTATGGCTACACCTTC. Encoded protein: CASSSPDRGHYGYTF.

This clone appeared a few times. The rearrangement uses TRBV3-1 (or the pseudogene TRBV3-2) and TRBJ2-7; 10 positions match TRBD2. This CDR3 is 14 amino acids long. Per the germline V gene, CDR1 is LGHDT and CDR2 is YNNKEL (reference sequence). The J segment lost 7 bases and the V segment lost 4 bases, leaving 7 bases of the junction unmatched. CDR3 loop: CASSLSGRAEEQYF. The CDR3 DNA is TGTGCCAGCAGCCTAAGCGGGAGGGCCGAAGAGCAGTACTTC.